A selection of T cell receptor beta chains follows, all from one sample in a study of cytomegalovirus exposure and HLA in healthy donors. Profiling relied on immunoSEQ multiplex PCR, and the TCRdb table lists in-frame clones only, not all of them. The sample includes 110,000 to 150,000 clones, over 60% of them seen just once. Sequencing was carried out using PBMCs. The receptor source for this set is a male donor in good health and CMV-seropositive. Each CDR3 is given with its conserved first and last residue. Fields, in order: J gene, D gene, CDR3 length, V gene, clone size, CDR3 protein, CDR3 DNA. A D gene is named only where the DNA matches it firmly. Only some rows state a clone size, as once, few, many or a class for expanded clones.

>TRBJ2-7|TRBD2|19|TRBV18|-
CASSPSGLAGAISHYEQYF
TGTGCCAGCTCACCATCCGGACTAGCGGGGGCTATTTCGCACTACGAGCAGTACTTC
>TRBJ2-3|TRBD1|16|TRBV27|-
CASTITGTDSADAQYF
TGTGCCAGCACAATCACCGGGACAGACTCGGCAGATGCGCAGTATTTT
>TRBJ2-1|TRBD2|16|TRBV7-8|-
CASSLFALAGPDEQFF
TGTGCCAGCAGCTTGTTCGCGCTAGCGGGACCGGATGAGCAGTTCTTC
>TRBJ2-2|-|16|TRBV7-6|-
CASSPRRLSNTGELFF
TGTGCCAGCAGCCCTAGGCGGCTATCTAACACCGGGGAGCTGTTTTTT
>TRBJ2-7|TRBD1|15|TRBV28|-
CASSLFSPQGDEQYF
TGTGCCAGCAGTTTATTCTCCCCACAGGGGGACGAGCAGTACTTC
>TRBJ1-2|-|12|TRBV30|-
CAWSESGLRYTF
TGTGCCTGGAGTGAGTCCGGGTTGCGCTACACCTTC
>TRBJ1-3|-|12|TRBV30|-
CAWKAGGNTIYF
TGTGCCTGGAAGGCGGGGGGAAACACCATATATTTT
>TRBJ1-1|-|12|TRBV27|-
CASSDPGSEAFF
TGTGCCAGCAGCGATCCGGGATCTGAAGCTTTCTTT
>TRBJ1-1|TRBD1|14|TRBV6-5|-
CASREQGENTEAFF
TGTGCCAGCAGAGAACAGGGGGAAAACACTGAAGCTTTCTTT
>TRBJ1-1|-|17|TRBV5-1|-
CASSWGVLGDLPTEAFF
TGCGCCAGCAGCTGGGGGGTGTTGGGCGATTTACCCACTGAAGCTTTCTTT
>TRBJ2-7|TRBD2|15|TRBV7-9|-
CASSPAGGWINEQYF
TGTGCCAGCAGCCCTGCGGGAGGGTGGATAAACGAGCAGTACTTC
>TRBJ2-7|TRBD2|18|TRBV5-6|-
CASSDSRLAGVSGYEQYF
TGTGCCAGCAGCGATTCTCGACTAGCGGGAGTGTCGGGCTACGAGCAGTACTTC
>TRBJ2-3|-|15|TRBV21-1|-
CASQIRGGIGDTQYF
TGTGCCAGCCAGATACGTGGAGGTATCGGGGATACGCAGTATTTT
>TRBJ1-2|TRBD1|13|TRBV7-2|-
CASSFQGVYGYTF
TGTGCCAGCAGCTTCCAGGGGGTCTATGGCTACACCTTC
>TRBJ1-3|-|16|TRBV2|-
CASRGDLGVIGNTIYF
TGTGCCAGCAGGGGGGACTTGGGCGTTATTGGAAACACCATATATTTT
>TRBJ1-5|-|12|TRBV29-1|-
CSVGAGDQPQHF
TGCAGCGTTGGGGCAGGCGATCAGCCCCAGCATTTT
>TRBJ2-7|-|13|TRBV5-6|-
CASSLAIRGEQYF
TGTGCCAGCAGCTTGGCAATACGGGGCGAGCAGTACTTC
>TRBJ1-1|-|13|TRBV11-1|-
CASRGVGATEAFF
TGTGCCAGCAGAGGGGTGGGGGCAACTGAAGCTTTCTTT
>TRBJ1-2|-|13|TRBV5-4|-
CASSLDRNYGYTF
TGTGCCAGCAGCTTGGACAGGAACTATGGCTACACCTTC
>TRBJ2-1|-|14|TRBV7-3|once
CASSFAGTTNEQFF
TGTGCCAGCAGCTTCGCCGGGACAACAAATGAACAGTTCTTC
>TRBJ2-3|TRBD1|15|TRBV6-5|-
CASRVLGTGADTQYF
TGTGCCAGCAGAGTACTCGGGACAGGGGCAGATACGCAGTATTTT